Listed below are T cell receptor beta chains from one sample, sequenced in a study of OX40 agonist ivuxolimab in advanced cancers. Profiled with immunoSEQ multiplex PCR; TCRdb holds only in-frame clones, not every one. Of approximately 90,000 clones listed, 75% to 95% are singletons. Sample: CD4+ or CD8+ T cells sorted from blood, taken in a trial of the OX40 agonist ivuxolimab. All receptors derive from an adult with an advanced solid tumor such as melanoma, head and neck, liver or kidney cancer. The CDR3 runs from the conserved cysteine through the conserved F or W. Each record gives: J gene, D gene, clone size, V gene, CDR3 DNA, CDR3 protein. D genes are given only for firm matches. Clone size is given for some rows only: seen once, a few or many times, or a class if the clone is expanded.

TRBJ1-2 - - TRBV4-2 TGTGCCAGCAGCCAAGGGTCAGTCGCCTATGGCTACACCTTC CASSQGSVAYGYTF
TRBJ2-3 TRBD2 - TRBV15 TGTGCCACCAGCAGAGATCAGAGGCTAGCGGGAACAGATACGCAGTATTTT CATSRDQRLAGTDTQYF
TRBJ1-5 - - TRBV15 TGTGCCACCAGCAGAGGGGGGCCGCAGGGTATCAGTCAGCCCCAGCATTTT CATSRGGPQGISQPQHF
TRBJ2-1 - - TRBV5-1 TGCGCCAGCAGCTTGGCCTGGGACGTGGGTGAGCAGTTCTTC CASSLAWDVGEQFF
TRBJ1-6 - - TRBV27 TGTGCCAGCAGTTTAGGCGGTTACGGATCACCCCTCCACTTT CASSLGGYGSPLHF
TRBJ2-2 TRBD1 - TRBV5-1 TGCGCCAGCAGCTCAACAGGGGGCGCGATTACCGGGGAGCTGTTTTTT CASSSTGGAITGELFF
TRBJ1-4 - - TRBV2 TGTGCCAGCGGGGGAGCATTTAATGAAAAACTGTTTTTT CASGGAFNEKLFF
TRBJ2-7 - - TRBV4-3 TGCGCCAGCAGCCAATCATGGGAGACCTACGAGCAGTACTTC CASSQSWETYEQYF
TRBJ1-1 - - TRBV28 TGTGCCAGCAGTGTCACGACAGTTAGTACTGAAGCCTTCTTT CASSVTTVSTEAFF
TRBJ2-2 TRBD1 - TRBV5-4 TGTGCCAGCAGAGGGGACAGCGCGAACACCGGGGAGCTGTTTTTT CASRGDSANTGELFF
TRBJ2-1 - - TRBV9 TGTGCCAGCAACCGGGACTTTTTCTCCTACAATGAGCAGTTCTTC CASNRDFFSYNEQFF
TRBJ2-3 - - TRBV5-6 TGTGCCAGCAGCTTGGTATGGGGGAACAAAGATACGCAGTATTTT CASSLVWGNKDTQYF
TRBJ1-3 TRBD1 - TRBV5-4 TGTGCCAGCAGCGTACAGGGGCGGAGGTACACCATATATTTT CASSVQGRRYTIYF
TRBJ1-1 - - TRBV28 TGTGCCAGCACCGTGGAGGGGCTTTACACTGAAGCTTTCTTT CASTVEGLYTEAFF
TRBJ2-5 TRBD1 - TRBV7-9 TGTGCCAGCAGCTTAGGGACAGGTGTTACGGAGACCCAGTACTTC CASSLGTGVTETQYF
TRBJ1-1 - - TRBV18 TGTGCCAGCTCATCCATAGAGGGGTATAACACTGAAGCTTTCTTT CASSSIEGYNTEAFF
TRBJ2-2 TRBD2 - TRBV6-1 TGTGCCAGCAGGCGGACTAGCGGGGGCACCGGGGAGCTGTTTTTT CASRRTSGGTGELFF
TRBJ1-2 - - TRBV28 TGTGCCAGCAGTTTACCCGACAACAGAGGCTACACCTTC CASSLPDNRGYTF
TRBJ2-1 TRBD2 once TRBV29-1 TGCAGCGTTGACAGGGTGTCTAGCGGGAGGGACTACAATGAGCAGTTCTTC CSVDRVSSGRDYNEQFF
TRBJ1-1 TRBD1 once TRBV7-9 TGTGCCACCATAGGCCGTCGTAGGGGGCACACTGAAGCTTTCTTT CATIGRRRGHTEAFF
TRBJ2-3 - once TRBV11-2 TGTGCCAGCAGCGGGGGGATCGTGGCGGGTACGCAGTATTTT CASSGGIVAGTQYF
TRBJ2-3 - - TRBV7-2 TGTGCCAGCAGGTTGGATCGGGGACACACAGATACGCAGTATTTT CASRLDRGHTDTQYF
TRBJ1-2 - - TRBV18 TGTGCCAGCTCACCGGCGCAGGGAGGGGGCTACACCTTC CASSPAQGGGYTF
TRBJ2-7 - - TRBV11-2 TGTGCCAGCAGCCCCCCCCGGGGCGGGTACGAGCAGTACTTC CASSPPRGGYEQYF
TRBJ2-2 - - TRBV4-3 TGCGCCAGTAGCATAGGCGGAACGAACACCGGGGAGCTGTTTTTT CASSIGGTNTGELFF
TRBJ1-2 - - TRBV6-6 TGTGCCAGCAACCCTTCAACAGGGACCTATGGCTACACCTTC CASNPSTGTYGYTF
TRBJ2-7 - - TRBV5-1 TGCGCCAGCAGCTTGGTGCACGGAACCTACGAGCAGTACTTC CASSLVHGTYEQYF
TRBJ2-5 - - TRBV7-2 TGTGCCAGCAGCCGCGATGTGACAGAAGGTGGGACCCAGTACTTC CASSRDVTEGGTQYF
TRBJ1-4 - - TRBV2 TGTGCCACCATACCCTCGAGGGATGAAAAACTGTTTTTT CATIPSRDEKLFF
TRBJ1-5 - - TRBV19 TGTGCCAGTAGTATAGGGATAGGGCTTAGCAATCAGCCCCAGCATTTT CASSIGIGLSNQPQHF
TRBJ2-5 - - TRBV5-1 TGCGCCAGCAGCTTGGAGGGCTTAGGGGAGACCCAGTACTTC CASSLEGLGETQYF
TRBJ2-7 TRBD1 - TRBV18 TGTGCCAGCTCACCGCTTCGACAGGGGGCTAAATACGAGCAGTACTTC CASSPLRQGAKYEQYF
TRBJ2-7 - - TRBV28 TGTGCCAGCAGCTCCCCGGGACGGCGGAACGAGCAGTACTTC CASSSPGRRNEQYF
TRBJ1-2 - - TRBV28 TGTGCCAGCAGTTTAGGCGGGAATAAGATGAGTGGCTACACCTTC CASSLGGNKMSGYTF
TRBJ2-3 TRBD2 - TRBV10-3 TGTGCCGCCTCTAGCGGCGGAAGGGCAGATACGCAGTATTTT CAASSGGRADTQYF
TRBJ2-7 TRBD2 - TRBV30 TGTGCCTGGACATCTCCCACTAGCGGGGCGCGGCCCGAGCAGTACTTC CAWTSPTSGARPEQYF
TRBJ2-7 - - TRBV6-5 TGTGCCAGCAGTGGAGACAGCAAGTACGAGCAGTACTTC CASSGDSKYEQYF
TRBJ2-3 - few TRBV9 TGTGCCAGCAGCGTAGGTGGGAGTGGTGGAGATACGCAGTATTTT CASSVGGSGGDTQYF
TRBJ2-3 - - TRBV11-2 TGTGCCAGCAGCTTAGTTGTTAGTGGAGATACGCAGTATTTT CASSLVVSGDTQYF
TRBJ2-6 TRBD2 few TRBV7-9 TGTGCCAGCAGCCTAGCGGGTGCTGGGGCCAACGTCCTGACTTTC CASSLAGAGANVLTF
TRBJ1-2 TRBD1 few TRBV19 TGTGCCAGTAGTCCCCAGGACAGGGGGTCTAACTATGGCTACACCTTC CASSPQDRGSNYGYTF
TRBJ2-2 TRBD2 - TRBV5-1 TGCGCCAGCAGCTTGGGCTTAGCGGGGACTCTCGGGGAGCTGTTTTTT CASSLGLAGTLGELFF
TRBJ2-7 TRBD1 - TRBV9 TGTGCCAGCAGCGTAGGACAGGGGGCTTCGTACGAGCAGTACTTC CASSVGQGASYEQYF
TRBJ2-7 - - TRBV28 TGTGCCAGCAGCTTAAGGGGCCTCTCCTACGAGCAGTACTTC CASSLRGLSYEQYF
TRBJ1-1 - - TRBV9 TGTGCCAGCAGCCCCCGGCAGTTGAACACTGAAGCTTTCTTT CASSPRQLNTEAFF
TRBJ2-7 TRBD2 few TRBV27 TGTGCCAGCAGTCCCCTAGCGGGAGGGCCATACGAGCAGTACTTC CASSPLAGGPYEQYF